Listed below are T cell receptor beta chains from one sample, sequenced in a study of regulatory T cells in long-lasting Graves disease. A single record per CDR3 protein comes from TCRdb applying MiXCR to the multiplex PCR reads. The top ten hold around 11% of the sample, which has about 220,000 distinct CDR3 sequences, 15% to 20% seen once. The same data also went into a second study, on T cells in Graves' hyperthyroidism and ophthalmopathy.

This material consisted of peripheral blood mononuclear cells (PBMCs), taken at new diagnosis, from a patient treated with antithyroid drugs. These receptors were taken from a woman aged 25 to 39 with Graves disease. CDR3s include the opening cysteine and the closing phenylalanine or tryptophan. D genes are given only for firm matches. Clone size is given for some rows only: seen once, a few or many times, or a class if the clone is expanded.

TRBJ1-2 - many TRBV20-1 TGCAGTGCTAGCGAAACTAACTATGGCTACACCTTC CSASETNYGYTF
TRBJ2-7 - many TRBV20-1 TGCAGTGCTAGAGTCCGCCTAGCGAACTACGAGCAGTACTTC CSARVRLANYEQYF
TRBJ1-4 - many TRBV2 TGTGCCAGCCAGAACCGGCAATACGATAATGAAAAACTGTTTTTT CASQNRQYDNEKLFF
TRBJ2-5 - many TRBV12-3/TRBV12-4 TGTGCCAGCAGTATACAACCTGCGGGGACCCAGTACTTC CASSIQPAGTQYF
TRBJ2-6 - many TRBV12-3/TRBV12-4 TGTGCCAGCAGTTCCACAGGGCCTGGGGCCAACGTCCTGACTTTC CASSSTGPGANVLTF
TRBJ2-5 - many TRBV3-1 TGTGCCAGCAGCCAAGTTGATAGGGCAATAAAGACCCAGTACTTC CASSQVDRAIKTQYF
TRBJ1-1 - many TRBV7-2 TGTGCCAGCAGCGTTTCGACAGGCCTGGGCACTGAAGCTTTCTTT CASSVSTGLGTEAFF
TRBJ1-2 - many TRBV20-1 TGCAGTGCTACCCCTGGCCGGCAAAGGGATGGCTACACCTTC CSATPGRQRDGYTF
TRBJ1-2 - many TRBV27 TGTGCCTGTAGGGGGAAGGGTGGCTACACCTTC CACRGKGGYTF
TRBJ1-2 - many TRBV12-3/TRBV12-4 TGTGCCAGCAGTACCCACGCCGAGGCGGGGAGTGGCTACACCTTC CASSTHAEAGSGYTF
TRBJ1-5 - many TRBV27 TGTGCCAGCAGTTCCCTTCGGGGGGCCCCCAATCAGCCCCAGCATTTT CASSSLRGAPNQPQHF
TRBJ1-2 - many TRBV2 TGTGCCAGCAGGGAACAGGGAAGGTGCCTCTTC CASREQGRCLF
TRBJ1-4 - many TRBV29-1 TGCAGCGTTGCAACCGACATGGGGGGAGGGTCTGAAAAACTGTTTTTT CSVATDMGGGSEKLFF
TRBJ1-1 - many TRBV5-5 TGTGCCAGCAGCTTAGTGGAGGTGGCTGAAGCTTTCTTT CASSLVEVAEAFF
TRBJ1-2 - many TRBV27 TGTGCCAGCAGTTTCCTCGGGGGGCGCTTTGTAGACGGCTACACCTTC CASSFLGGRFVDGYTF
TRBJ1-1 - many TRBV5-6 TGTGCCAGCAGCTTGGGAGGGTCGCGCACTGAAGCTTTCTTT CASSLGGSRTEAFF
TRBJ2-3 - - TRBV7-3 TGTGCCAGCAGCCTATCGGGCCAGTGGGGCACAGATACGCAGTATTTT CASSLSGQWGTDTQYF
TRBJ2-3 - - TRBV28 TGTGCCAGCAGTTACAAGTCCACAGATACGCAGTATTTT CASSYKSTDTQYF
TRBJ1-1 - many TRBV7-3 TGTGCCAGCAGCTTAGGGGGCAGGAACACTGAAGCTTTCTTT CASSLGGRNTEAFF
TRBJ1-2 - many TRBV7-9 TGTGCCAGCAGCTTTGTAAGGACAGCACCTAACTATGGCTACACCTTC CASSFVRTAPNYGYTF
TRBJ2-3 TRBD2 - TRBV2 TGTGCCAGCAGTGGCCTAGCGGGCAACACAGATACGCAGTATTTT CASSGLAGNTDTQYF